The next 7 T cell receptor beta chains were all read from a single sample in a study of early T cells in non-severe SARS-CoV-2 infection. TCRdb called the 5' RACE reads again in MiXCR, with one record for every CDR3 protein. The sample lists about 100,000 distinct CDR3 sequences, 11% seen once, with roughly 8% in the top ten. The sequencing input was whole blood. The source is an adult who was a healthcare worker with PCR-confirmed SARS-CoV-2 infection or an uninfected control (not recorded which).

This clonotype was found many times. V gene TRBV14 combines with J gene TRBJ1-6; D is undetermined. The V and J ends lost 1 base and 14 bases respectively, with 12 bases between them. The CDR3 is 13 amino acids. CDR1 is SGHDN, CDR2 FVKESK, per germline. In nucleotides, the CDR3 is TGTGCCAGCAGCCAAGTGGAGGGTTTTTCCCTCCACTTT. It codes for CASSQVEGFSLHF.

CDR3 bases: TGCAGCGTTGATGGGGCCTTTAGCACAGATACGCAGTATTTT. Translating gives CSVDGAFSTDTQYF. The chain links TRBV29-1 to TRBJ2-3; possibly TRBD1 for D (5 bases). The CDR3 contains 14 residues. Trimming cost V 3 bases and J 0 bases, with 10 bases left between them. The germline V gene encodes CDR1 SQVTM and CDR2 ANQGSEA.

The sample holds many counts of this clonotype. The chain carries TRBV20-1 and TRBJ1-6; perhaps TRBD1 as D (5 bases). Germline CDR1 DFQATT, CDR2 SNEGSKA (reference sequence). The germline V and J ends were trimmed by 5 bases and 7 bases, with 15 bases remaining between them. This CDR3 contains 14 residues. The CDR3 here is CSAPAGGDNSPLHF. The CDR3 DNA sequence: TGCAGTGCTCCGGCGGGCGGGGACAATTCACCCCTCCACTTT.

This clonotype was counted many times. The chain uses TRBV21-1 and TRBJ1-6; the tabulated D call, TRBD1, remains unverified against the DNA. TRBV21-1 counts as a pseudogene. The CDR3 extends over 16 amino acids. This CDR3 reads CASSKAPGVRNSPLHF. CDR3 DNA sequence: TGTGCCAGCAGCAAAGCCCCAGGGGTCCGTAATTCACCCCTCCACTTT.

This clonotype was detected ten times or more. The CDR3 bases are TGTGCCAGCAGTTTTTCGGAGCTGAACACTGAAGCTTTCTTT. It yields the protein CASSFSELNTEAFF. The chain links TRBV12-3 or TRBV12-4 to TRBJ1-1; D gene unclear. CDR3 size: 14 residues. V was clipped by 3 bases and J by 0 bases, with 8 bases between them.

This clonotype was detected many times. The genes are TRBV20-1 and TRBJ2-7; 7 bases are shared with TRBD2. The V gene end was trimmed by 6 bases and the J gene end by 6 bases; junction bases not matched to a gene: 14. There are 14 residues in the CDR3. Germline V lookup: CDR1 DFQATT, CDR2 SNEGSKA (reference sequence). CDR3 nucleotides: TGCAGTGCCTATAAGCGGGGAGTTTCGGGCGAGCAGTACTTC. This translates into CSAYKRGVSGEQYF.

This clonotype has just a few counts. The chain couples TRBV7-8 to TRBJ1-2; D is uncertain. V was shortened by 1 base and J by 0 bases, with 9 bases between the two germline ends. The CDR3 consists of 15 residues. Germline V gene data show CDR1 as SGHVS and CDR2 as FQNEAQ. The CDR3: CASSLERRANYGYTF. The CDR3 DNA follows: TGTGCCAGCAGCTTAGAACGGAGAGCTAACTATGGCTACACCTTC.